This TCR beta chain was retrieved from a study of graft-versus-host responses after intestinal transplantation. Sequencing was performed with immunoSEQ multiplex PCR; in TCRdb, only in-frame clones are kept and a portion is missing. The table includes some 43,000 clones, roughly 94% detected once. A remark on this clone: Its antigen is undetermined.

Study results and caveats: An association linked early post-transplant HvG declines with peak circulating GvH clone levels. Recipient marrow contained GvH clones, some of which appeared first in ileum or blood.

This TCR was recovered from a human patient who received an intestinal transplant, so some T cells may come from the graft donor. The input for sequencing was PBMCs, taken around 48 weeks after intestinal transplant.

Written as DNA, the CDR3 is TGTGCCAGCAGCGAGGGGACAGGAAACTCTGGAAACACCATATATTTT. Its protein is CASSEGTGNSGNTIYF. The gene calls are TRBV9 and TRBJ1-3, with 8 bases fitting TRBD1. CDR3 length equals 16 residues. J was trimmed by 0 bases and V by 3 bases; bases with no gene match: 5. In germline, CDR1 is SGDLS, CDR2 YYNGEE.